This TCR beta chain is drawn from a study of shared clonotypes between healthy human individuals. Measured with immunoSEQ multiplex PCR; TCRdb has only the in-frame clones, and not every one. The table lists 950,000 to 1,100,000 clones, around 82% of them singletons. Deletions cut 5 bases from V and 2 bases from J, with 5 bases between. CDR1 SGHTA and CDR2 FQGTGA come from the germline V gene. This CDR3 spans 12 amino acids. The rearrangement joins TRBV7-3 to TRBJ2-3; D not resolved. The sequencing sample was made of memory CD4+ T cells from PBMCs. Subset: CD45RA-negative fraction. The source is a man younger than 35 in good health. Some clones in this sample may be carry-over from other donors' samples. The CDR3 loop reads CASSQYTDTQYF. CDR3 bases: TGTGCCAGCAGCCAGTACACAGATACGCAGTATTTT.